The rows below give T cell receptor beta chains drawn from one sample of a study of shared clonotypes between healthy human individuals. Assay used: immunoSEQ multiplex PCR; TCRdb lists only in-frame clones, some missing. The sample contains under 600,000 clones, roughly four fifths of which appear only once. The sample consisted of PBMCs. The receptors were sampled from a woman aged 40 to 49 in good health. Some clones in this sample may be carry-over from other donors' samples. Both conserved end residues are part of each CDR3. The D gene is left open where the match is weak. The size entry is marked missing in some rows and otherwise reads once, few, many or a size class.

D gene: -; clone size: once; V gene: TRBV28; J gene: TRBJ1-2; CDR3 protein: CASSLTDRIANYGYTF; CDR3 DNA: TGTGCCAGCAGTTTAACTGACAGGATCGCTAACTATGGCTACACCTTC
D gene: TRBD2; clone size: -; V gene: TRBV7-9; J gene: TRBJ2-1; CDR3 protein: CASSLVGPSGRGDEQFF; CDR3 DNA: TGTGCCAGCAGCTTAGTAGGGCCTAGCGGACGAGGGGATGAGCAGTTCTTC
D gene: -; clone size: -; V gene: TRBV11-3; J gene: TRBJ2-2; CDR3 protein: CASSSDRNTGELFF; CDR3 DNA: TGTGCCAGCAGCTCCGACAGGAACACCGGGGAGCTGTTTTTT
D gene: -; clone size: -; V gene: TRBV25-1; J gene: TRBJ1-1; CDR3 protein: CASSPLGLMNTEAFF; CDR3 DNA: TGTGCCAGCAGTCCGCTGGGCCTTATGAACACTGAAGCTTTCTTT
D gene: TRBD1; clone size: many; V gene: TRBV6-1; J gene: TRBJ2-2; CDR3 protein: CASSEPGQGSGTGELFF; CDR3 DNA: TGTGCCAGCAGTGAACCCGGACAGGGGAGTGGCACCGGGGAGCTGTTTTTT
D gene: TRBD2; clone size: -; V gene: TRBV30; J gene: TRBJ2-1; CDR3 protein: CAWTGLARDNEQFF; CDR3 DNA: TGTGCCTGGACGGGACTAGCGAGAGACAATGAGCAGTTCTTC
D gene: -; clone size: -; V gene: TRBV27; J gene: TRBJ1-5; CDR3 protein: CASRTIRGRNQPQHF; CDR3 DNA: TGTGCCAGCAGGACTATCAGGGGTCGGAACCAGCCCCAGCATTTT
D gene: -; clone size: -; V gene: TRBV19; J gene: TRBJ1-1; CDR3 protein: CATRGGVQNTEAFF; CDR3 DNA: TGTGCCACCAGAGGAGGGGTACAGAACACTGAAGCTTTCTTT
D gene: -; clone size: -; V gene: TRBV18; J gene: TRBJ1-6; CDR3 protein: CASSPSAGNNSPLHF; CDR3 DNA: TGTGCCAGCTCACCATCGGCAGGGAATAATTCACCCCTCCACTTT
D gene: -; clone size: once; V gene: TRBV10-3; J gene: TRBJ2-1; CDR3 protein: CAISEPLTGTQYNEQFF; CDR3 DNA: TGTGCCATCAGTGAGCCGCTAACCGGGACTCAATACAATGAGCAGTTCTTC
D gene: -; clone size: once; V gene: TRBV28; J gene: TRBJ2-7; CDR3 protein: CASWSGLKLGEQYF; CDR3 DNA: TGTGCCAGCTGGTCGGGACTCAAACTTGGCGAGCAGTACTTC
D gene: -; clone size: -; V gene: TRBV7-3; J gene: TRBJ2-3; CDR3 protein: CASSFLRTDTQYF; CDR3 DNA: TGTGCCAGCAGCTTTTTGCGCACAGATACGCAGTATTTT
D gene: -; clone size: few; V gene: TRBV29-1; J gene: TRBJ1-4; CDR3 protein: CSVETNEKLFF; CDR3 DNA: TGCAGCGTTGAGACTAATGAAAAACTGTTTTTT
D gene: TRBD2; clone size: once; V gene: TRBV28; J gene: TRBJ2-7; CDR3 protein: CASSSEREGLYEQYF; CDR3 DNA: TGTGCCAGCAGTTCGGAGCGGGAGGGCCTATACGAGCAGTACTTC
D gene: TRBD1; clone size: -; V gene: TRBV7-9; J gene: TRBJ1-3; CDR3 protein: CASSGQGAGNTIYF; CDR3 DNA: TGTGCCAGCAGCGGACAGGGGGCTGGAAACACCATATATTTT
D gene: TRBD1; clone size: -; V gene: TRBV18; J gene: TRBJ1-3; CDR3 protein: CASSAGQALSGNTIYF; CDR3 DNA: TGTGCCAGCTCAGCTGGACAGGCACTCTCTGGAAACACCATATATTTT
D gene: -; clone size: -; V gene: TRBV6-1; J gene: TRBJ2-7; CDR3 protein: CASSPGDSSYEQYF; CDR3 DNA: TGTGCCAGCAGTCCGGGGGACTCATCCTACGAGCAGTACTTC
D gene: -; clone size: -; V gene: TRBV11-2; J gene: TRBJ2-2; CDR3 protein: CASTSALNTGELFF; CDR3 DNA: TGTGCCAGCACCTCGGCCCTGAACACCGGGGAGCTGTTTTTT
D gene: TRBD2; clone size: -; V gene: TRBV6-5; J gene: TRBJ2-5; CDR3 protein: CASTVTSGSRETQYF; CDR3 DNA: TGTGCCAGCACGGTGACTAGCGGGAGTCGAGAGACCCAGTACTTC
D gene: -; clone size: -; V gene: TRBV15; J gene: TRBJ1-5; CDR3 protein: CATSSPPYSNQPQHF; CDR3 DNA: TGTGCCACCAGCAGCCCCCCGTATAGCAATCAGCCCCAGCATTTT
D gene: -; clone size: -; V gene: TRBV29-1; J gene: TRBJ2-2; CDR3 protein: CSASTSGSGELFF; CDR3 DNA: TGCAGCGCCTCCACGTCTGGGTCCGGGGAGCTGTTTTTT
D gene: TRBD1; clone size: -; V gene: TRBV11-3; J gene: TRBJ2-6; CDR3 protein: CASSPWDSSGANVLTF; CDR3 DNA: TGTGCCAGCAGCCCCTGGGACAGCTCTGGGGCCAACGTCCTGACTTTC
D gene: -; clone size: -; V gene: TRBV7-9; J gene: TRBJ1-1; CDR3 protein: CASREVMNTEAFF; CDR3 DNA: TGTGCCAGCAGGGAGGTCATGAACACTGAAGCTTTCTTT
D gene: -; clone size: -; V gene: TRBV30; J gene: TRBJ2-2; CDR3 protein: CAWSVGDTGELFF; CDR3 DNA: TGTGCCTGGAGTGTAGGGGACACCGGGGAGCTGTTTTTT
D gene: -; clone size: few; V gene: TRBV2; J gene: TRBJ1-2; CDR3 protein: CASSRDYGYTF; CDR3 DNA: TGTGCCAGCAGCCGGGACTATGGCTACACCTTC
D gene: -; clone size: -; V gene: TRBV6-5; J gene: TRBJ1-4; CDR3 protein: CASSPPRREKLFF; CDR3 DNA: TGTGCCAGCAGCCCTCCCCGGAGGGAAAAACTGTTTTTT
D gene: -; clone size: -; V gene: TRBV7-9; J gene: TRBJ1-2; CDR3 protein: CASSPTGAGDANYGYTF; CDR3 DNA: TGTGCCAGCAGCCCCACGGGGGCAGGGGATGCGAACTATGGCTACACCTTC
D gene: TRBD1; clone size: -; V gene: TRBV27; J gene: TRBJ1-2; CDR3 protein: CASSTTGRDGYTF; CDR3 DNA: TGTGCCAGCAGTACGACAGGGAGGGATGGCTACACCTTC
D gene: -; clone size: -; V gene: TRBV18; J gene: TRBJ1-2; CDR3 protein: CASSPDAGADYGYTF; CDR3 DNA: TGTGCCAGCTCACCTGATGCCGGGGCGGACTATGGCTACACCTTC
D gene: TRBD2; clone size: -; V gene: TRBV29-1; J gene: TRBJ2-3; CDR3 protein: CSVPTGLAGRYTQYF; CDR3 DNA: TGCAGCGTTCCCACCGGACTAGCGGGAAGGTATACGCAGTATTTT
D gene: -; clone size: -; V gene: TRBV28; J gene: TRBJ2-7; CDR3 protein: CASSLRSPAYEQYF; CDR3 DNA: TGTGCCAGCAGTTTAAGGTCCCCCGCCTACGAGCAGTACTTC
D gene: TRBD1; clone size: -; V gene: TRBV19; J gene: TRBJ2-7; CDR3 protein: CASSIGTGDEQYF; CDR3 DNA: TGTGCCAGTAGTATAGGGACAGGGGATGAGCAGTACTTC
D gene: -; clone size: -; V gene: TRBV5-4; J gene: TRBJ1-2; CDR3 protein: CASSLEGGGYGYTF; CDR3 DNA: TGTGCCAGCAGCTTGGAAGGGGGAGGCTATGGCTACACCTTC
D gene: TRBD2; clone size: once; V gene: TRBV4-2; J gene: TRBJ2-7; CDR3 protein: CASSQDTAGVPKEQYF; CDR3 DNA: TGTGCCAGCAGCCAAGATACAGCGGGAGTCCCGAAAGAGCAGTACTTC
D gene: -; clone size: -; V gene: TRBV30; J gene: TRBJ1-1; CDR3 protein: CAWSLSFTWNTEAFF; CDR3 DNA: TGTGCCTGGAGTCTTTCTTTTACCTGGAACACTGAAGCTTTCTTT
D gene: -; clone size: -; V gene: TRBV25-1; J gene: TRBJ2-1; CDR3 protein: CASTALKGGNEQFF; CDR3 DNA: TGTGCCAGCACCGCACTAAAGGGTGGCAATGAGCAGTTCTTC
D gene: TRBD1; clone size: -; V gene: TRBV2; J gene: TRBJ2-5; CDR3 protein: CASSPGTGETQYF; CDR3 DNA: TGTGCCAGCAGCCCTGGGACAGGGGAGACCCAGTACTTC
D gene: -; clone size: -; V gene: TRBV7-2; J gene: TRBJ2-7; CDR3 protein: CASSLAPSEGYEQYF; CDR3 DNA: TGTGCCAGCAGCTTAGCGCCCAGCGAGGGCTACGAGCAGTACTTC
D gene: TRBD2; clone size: -; V gene: TRBV5-1; J gene: TRBJ2-1; CDR3 protein: CASSLMRGRNYNEQFF; CDR3 DNA: TGCGCCAGCAGCTTGATGCGCGGGAGGAACTACAATGAGCAGTTCTTC
D gene: -; clone size: -; V gene: TRBV29-1; J gene: TRBJ2-7; CDR3 protein: CSVEGSYGHGYEQYF; CDR3 DNA: TGCAGCGTTGAAGGTTCGTACGGGCATGGATACGAGCAGTACTTC
D gene: -; clone size: -; V gene: TRBV2; J gene: TRBJ2-7; CDR3 protein: CASSGAGETVETYEQYF; CDR3 DNA: TGTGCCAGCAGTGGAGCCGGGGAGACAGTCGAAACCTACGAGCAGTACTTC
D gene: -; clone size: -; V gene: TRBV28; J gene: TRBJ2-3; CDR3 protein: CASRGSTHVTDTQYF; CDR3 DNA: TGTGCCAGCAGGGGGTCCACCCACGTGACAGATACGCAGTATTTT
D gene: -; clone size: -; V gene: TRBV7-3; J gene: TRBJ2-1; CDR3 protein: CASSPMTGEQFF; CDR3 DNA: TGTGCCAGCAGCCCGATGACAGGTGAGCAGTTCTTC
D gene: -; clone size: -; V gene: TRBV21-1; J gene: TRBJ2-3; CDR3 protein: CASSVRGLTSGSDTQYF; CDR3 DNA: TGTGCCAGCAGCGTAAGGGGGCTGACTAGCGGGAGTGATACGCAGTATTTT
D gene: TRBD1; clone size: once; V gene: TRBV27; J gene: TRBJ2-7; CDR3 protein: CASSLGDRPYEQYF; CDR3 DNA: TGTGCCAGCAGTTTAGGGGACAGACCCTACGAGCAGTACTTC
D gene: -; clone size: -; V gene: TRBV2; J gene: TRBJ2-2; CDR3 protein: CASCVGSTGELFF; CDR3 DNA: TGTGCCAGCTGCGTCGGGAGCACCGGGGAGCTGTTTTTT
D gene: TRBD1; clone size: -; V gene: TRBV28; J gene: TRBJ2-7; CDR3 protein: CASSRPGTGFTYEQYF; CDR3 DNA: TGTGCCAGCAGTCGACCAGGGACAGGGTTTACGTACGAGCAGTACTTC
D gene: -; clone size: -; V gene: TRBV7-8; J gene: TRBJ2-1; CDR3 protein: CASSSLDEQFF; CDR3 DNA: TGTGCCAGCAGCTCCCTCGATGAGCAGTTCTTC
D gene: -; clone size: -; V gene: TRBV6-7; J gene: TRBJ1-1; CDR3 protein: CASRLPDIPNTEAFF; CDR3 DNA: TGTGCCAGCAGGCTACCGGACATTCCGAACACTGAAGCTTTCTTT
D gene: TRBD1; clone size: -; V gene: TRBV27; J gene: TRBJ2-2; CDR3 protein: CASRRTGRLRIKNTGELFF; CDR3 DNA: TGTGCCAGCAGGCGGACAGGGCGTTTAAGGATCAAGAACACCGGGGAGCTGTTTTTT
D gene: -; clone size: -; V gene: TRBV10-3; J gene: TRBJ2-7; CDR3 protein: CAITRDPGSYEQYF; CDR3 DNA: TGTGCCATCACCAGGGACCCCGGCTCCTACGAGCAGTACTTC
D gene: -; clone size: -; V gene: TRBV9; J gene: TRBJ2-1; CDR3 protein: CASSPFTGRLENEQFF; CDR3 DNA: TGTGCCAGCAGCCCCTTTACGGGACGGCTCGAGAATGAGCAGTTCTTC
D gene: -; clone size: -; V gene: TRBV9; J gene: TRBJ2-2; CDR3 protein: CASSVAGQGNGELFF; CDR3 DNA: TGTGCCAGCAGCGTAGCTGGGCAGGGGAACGGGGAGCTGTTTTTT
D gene: -; clone size: -; V gene: TRBV27; J gene: TRBJ1-4; CDR3 protein: CASSLTNREANEKLFF; CDR3 DNA: TGTGCCAGCAGTTTGACCAACAGGGAGGCCAACGAAAAACTGTTTTTT
D gene: -; clone size: -; V gene: TRBV28; J gene: TRBJ2-5; CDR3 protein: CASSLRTDFTETQYF; CDR3 DNA: TGTGCCAGCAGTTTAAGGACGGACTTCACAGAGACCCAGTACTTC
D gene: -; clone size: -; V gene: TRBV28; J gene: TRBJ2-7; CDR3 protein: CASSSYQGEQYF; CDR3 DNA: TGTGCCAGCAGTTCCTATCAGGGAGAGCAGTACTTC
D gene: -; clone size: once; V gene: TRBV21-1; J gene: TRBJ1-5; CDR3 protein: CASSVAGGGQPQHF; CDR3 DNA: TGTGCCAGCAGCGTGGCAGGGGGGGGCCAGCCCCAGCATTTT
D gene: -; clone size: -; V gene: TRBV5-6; J gene: TRBJ1-1; CDR3 protein: CASSLGPGKAFF; CDR3 DNA: TGTGCCAGCAGCTTGGGACCGGGGAAAGCTTTCTTT
D gene: TRBD1; clone size: -; V gene: TRBV27; J gene: TRBJ2-7; CDR3 protein: CASSLRDRPPYEQYF; CDR3 DNA: TGTGCCAGCAGCCTCCGGGACAGGCCCCCCTACGAGCAGTACTTC
D gene: -; clone size: -; V gene: TRBV5-6; J gene: TRBJ2-1; CDR3 protein: CASSLAHNEQFF; CDR3 DNA: TGTGCCAGCAGCTTGGCACATAATGAGCAGTTCTTC